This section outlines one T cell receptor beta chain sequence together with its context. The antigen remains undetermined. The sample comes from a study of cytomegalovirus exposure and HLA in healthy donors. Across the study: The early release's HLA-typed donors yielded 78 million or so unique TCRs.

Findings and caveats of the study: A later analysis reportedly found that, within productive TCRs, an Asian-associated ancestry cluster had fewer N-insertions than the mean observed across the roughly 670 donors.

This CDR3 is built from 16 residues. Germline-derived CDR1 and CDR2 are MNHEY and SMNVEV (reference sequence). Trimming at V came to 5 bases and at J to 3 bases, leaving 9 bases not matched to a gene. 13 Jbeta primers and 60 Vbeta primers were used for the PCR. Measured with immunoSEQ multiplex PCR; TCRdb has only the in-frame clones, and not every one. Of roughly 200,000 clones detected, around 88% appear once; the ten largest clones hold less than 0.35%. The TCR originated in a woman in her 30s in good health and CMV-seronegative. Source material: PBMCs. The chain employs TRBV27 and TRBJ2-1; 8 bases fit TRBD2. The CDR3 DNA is TGTGCCAGCAGTGCAGCGGGAGACCCTTACTACAATGAGCAGTTCTTC. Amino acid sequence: CASSAAGDPYYNEQFF.